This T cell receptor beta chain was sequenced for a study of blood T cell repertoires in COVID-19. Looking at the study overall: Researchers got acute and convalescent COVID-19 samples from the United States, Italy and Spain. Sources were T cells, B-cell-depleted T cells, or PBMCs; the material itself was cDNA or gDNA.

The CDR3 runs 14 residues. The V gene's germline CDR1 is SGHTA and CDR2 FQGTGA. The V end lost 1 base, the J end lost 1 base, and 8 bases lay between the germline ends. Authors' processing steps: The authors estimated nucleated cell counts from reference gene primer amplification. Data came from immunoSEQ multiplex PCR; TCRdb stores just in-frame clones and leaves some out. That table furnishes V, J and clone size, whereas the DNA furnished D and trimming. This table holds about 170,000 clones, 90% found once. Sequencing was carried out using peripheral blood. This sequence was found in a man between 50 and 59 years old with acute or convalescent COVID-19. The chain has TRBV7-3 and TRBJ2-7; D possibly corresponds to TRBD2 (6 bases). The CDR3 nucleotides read TGTGCCAGCAGCTTAATGGGGGGATCCTACGAGCAGTACTTC. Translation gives CASSLMGGSYEQYF.